This T cell receptor (beta chain) was observed in a study of T cell responses to AZD1222 COVID-19 vaccine. Study as a whole: Recipients boosted at about 4 weeks or about 12 weeks are pooled. Study-level findings and limits: Repertoire samples came only from after the peak T cell response. Donors skewed white British and female; clonal diversity was possibly underestimated. Regions 160-218 and 743-854 held dominance among vaccine-associated CD4 TCRs, which spanned spike.

This CDR3 is 17 amino acids long. Germline V CDR1 and CDR2: LGHDT, YNNKEL (reference sequence). V shed 0 bases and J shed 1 base, with 14 bases lying between them. Remarks on this clone: The antigen is unknown.

Clones were read by immunoSEQ multiplex PCR, and TCRdb kept only the in-frame ones, dropping some. The repertoire has some 100,000 clones, 87% of them found once; the top ten carry approximately 16%. The chain combines TRBV3-1 (or the pseudogene TRBV3-2) with TRBJ2-3; D might be TRBD1 (6 bases). This specimen was peripheral blood, taken on day 0 of AZD1222 vaccination. The receptor was derived from an adult in good health. CDR3 residues: CASSQDRTAGGTDTQYF. CDR3 nucleotide sequence: TGTGCCAGCAGCCAAGACCGTACAGCAGGGGGCACAGATACGCAGTATTTT.